The present entry profiles one T cell receptor (beta chain) with its context. The antigen is not known. The data derive from a study of early T cells in non-severe SARS-CoV-2 infection. Study-wide background: Unsorted whole blood bulk RNA was sequenced, with unpaired chains. Study outcomes and limitations: Using VDJdb, the matching emphasized anti-spike CD8 responses while missing private and CD4 specificities.

cDNA molecules, individually, were tagged with unique molecular identifiers. TCRdb itself ran the 5' RACE reads through MiXCR, one entry per CDR3 protein. The data hold approximately 19,000 distinct CDR3 sequences, with roughly 6.1% observed a single time. Germline V gives CDR1 SQVTM, CDR2 ANQGSEA. CDR3 length equals 12 residues. V lost 2 bases to trimming and J lost 7 bases, with 11 bases between them. J is TRBJ1-1 and V is TRBV29-1; D uncertain. The TCR sequence derives from an adult who was a healthcare worker with PCR-confirmed SARS-CoV-2 infection or an uninfected control (not recorded which). The sample comprised whole blood. CDR3 nucleotide sequence: TGCAGCGTTGAACCCGCCTTCGGTGAAGCTTTCTTT. Its protein is CSVEPAFGEAFF.